This is a list of T cell receptor beta chains from one sample in a study of blood T cell repertoires in COVID-19. Profiling relied on immunoSEQ multiplex PCR, and the TCRdb table lists in-frame clones only, not all of them. The sample holds about 180,000 clones, approximately 85% seen once. Specimen: peripheral blood. These receptors were collected from a human donor with active or convalescent COVID-19. The donor label of this sample is uncertain. CDR3s include the opening cysteine and the closing phenylalanine or tryptophan. D genes are given only for firm matches. Clone size is shown for a subset of rows, as once, few, many or a class of expanded clone.

>TRBV27|TRBJ2-7|.|.|14
TGTGCCAGCAGTCCGACTGGATTCTCCTACGAGCAGTACTTC
CASSPTGFSYEQYF
>TRBV7-8|TRBJ2-7|.|.|11
TGTGCCAGCAGCCAGCGCGACGAGCAGTACTTC
CASSQRDEQYF
>TRBV11-2|TRBJ2-1|.|.|13
TGTGCCAGCAGCACTCAACAGGGAAATGAGCAGTTCTTC
CASSTQQGNEQFF
>TRBV6-2/TRBV6-3|TRBJ2-5|.|TRBD2|15
TGTGCCAGCAGTGGGGCTGGTGGGGGGGAAGAGACCCAGTACTTC
CASSGAGGGEETQYF
>TRBV29-1|TRBJ1-2|.|.|12
TGCAGCGTTGAAAAAGGGGTGGGCGGCTACACCTTC
CSVEKGVGGYTF
>TRBV6-5|TRBJ2-2|.|.|13
TGTGCCAGCACGGGACAGAACACCGGGGAGCTGTTTTTT
CASTGQNTGELFF
>TRBV5-4|TRBJ1-2|.|.|13
TGTGCCAGCAGCTCAACAGGGTTCTATGGCTACACCTTC
CASSSTGFYGYTF
>TRBV5-1|TRBJ2-3|once|TRBD1|14
TGCGCCAGTAGAGACAGGGGACTTGGGGATACGCAGTATTTT
CASRDRGLGDTQYF
>TRBV2|TRBJ1-1|.|TRBD1|16
TGTGCCAGCGGGGGTAAGCGGGGCGGACAGGGGGCTGAAGCTTTCTTT
CASGGKRGGQGAEAFF
>TRBV5-1|TRBJ1-6|.|TRBD1|14
TGCGCCAGCAGCCCGACAGGGTCTAATTCACCCCTCCACTTT
CASSPTGSNSPLHF